These 16 T cell receptor beta chains were sequenced from one sample in a study of OX40 agonist ivuxolimab in advanced cancers. Profiling relied on immunoSEQ multiplex PCR, and the TCRdb table lists in-frame clones only, not all of them. Found here are some 85,000 clones, 75% to 95% of them singletons; the top ten hold around 1.6%. The material sequenced was CD4+ or CD8+ T cells sorted from blood, taken in a trial of the OX40 agonist ivuxolimab. The receptors stem from an adult with an advanced solid tumor such as melanoma, head and neck, liver or kidney cancer.

This chain joins TRBV28 and TRBJ1-4, with D hard to call. This CDR3 has 15 residues. V shed 5 bases and J shed 4 bases, with 14 bases lying between them. Looked up from germline, CDR1 is MDHEN and CDR2 is SYDVKM. The CDR3 DNA sequence: TGTGCCAGCAGTAACTGGGGTCTCCTTAATGAAAAACTGTTTTTT. Its protein is CASSNWGLLNEKLFF.

V gene TRBV29-1 combines with J gene TRBJ1-4; D not certain. V lost 7 bases and J lost 0, with 15 bases in between. Looked up from germline, CDR1 is SQVTM and CDR2 is ANQGSEA. CDR3 length equals 15 residues. In nucleotides, the CDR3 is TGCAGCGACGAGGGCAGGATCACAACTAATGAAAAACTGTTTTTT. Its protein is CSDEGRITTNEKLFF. The whole variable domain, remainder taken from reference TRBV29-1 and TRBJ1-4, is SAVISQKPSRDICQRGTSLTIQCQVDSQVTMMFWYRQQPGQSLTLIATANQGSEATYESGFVIDKFPISRPNLTFSTLTVSNMSPEDSSIYLCSDEGRITTNEKLFFGSGTQLSVL.

The chain joins TRBV29-1 to TRBJ2-7; 7 bases are shared with TRBD1. The CDR3 is made up of 12 amino acids. CDR1 and CDR2 (germline): SQVTM, ANQGSEA. J gave up 6 bases and V 2 bases, and 4 bases lay outside the gene matches. CDR3 coding DNA: TGCAGCGTTGAACAAGGGGGCGTCGAGCAGTACTTC. Protein sequence: CSVEQGGVEQYF.

This rearrangement joins TRBV28 to TRBJ2-7, with TRBD2 matching over 7 bases. The V and J ends lost 6 bases and 5 bases, in that order; junction bases with no gene match: 13. Germline V gene data show CDR1 as MDHEN and CDR2 as SYDVKM. The CDR3 consists of 15 residues. CDR3 bases: TGTGCCAGCAGATATGGTGGACTAGTACGCAACGAGCAGTACTTC. Encoded protein: CASRYGGLVRNEQYF. The entire variable domain, with the rest obtained from reference TRBV28 and TRBJ2-7, is as follows: DVKVTQSSRYLVKRTGEKVFLECVQDMDHENMFWYRQDPGLGLRLIYFSYDVKMKEKGDIPEGYSVSREKKERFSLILESASTNQTSMYLCASRYGGLVRNEQYFGPGTRLTVT.

The rearrangement joins TRBV5-1 to TRBJ2-2; the D is unclear. The CDR3 is 14 residues long. The germline CDR1 and CDR2 sequences are SGHRS and YFSETQ. Deletions cut 4 bases from V and 1 base from J, with 8 bases between. The CDR3 DNA sequence: TGCGCCAGCAGCCGGACCCAGAACACCGGGGAGCTGTTTTTT. Translated, it gives CASSRTQNTGELFF.

The V and J genes are TRBV10-3 and TRBJ2-5; D gene unclear. The ends were cut back, 6 bases at V and 1 base at J, with 6 bases in the middle. Germline CDR1 and CDR2: ENHRY and SYGVKD. The CDR3 runs 12 residues. Here the CDR3 reads CAISTAQETQYF. As DNA, the CDR3 is TGTGCCATCAGCACAGCCCAAGAGACCCAGTACTTC.

The chain has TRBV18 and TRBJ2-7; TRBD2 matches 10 bases. This CDR3 has 17 amino acids. Germline V gives CDR1 KGHSH, CDR2 LQKENI. After removal of 4 bases from V and 4 bases from J, the junction contained 13 bases not matched to a gene. CDR3 region: CASSRVALAGVLYEQYF. The DNA for the CDR3 is TGTGCCAGCTCACGCGTGGCGCTAGCGGGAGTTCTATACGAGCAGTACTTC.

The chain recombines TRBV19 with TRBJ2-6; TRBD1 matches 7 bases. Losses at the gene ends were 7 bases for V and 2 bases for J; bases not matched to a gene: 5. The CDR3 contains 15 residues. Germline V CDR1 and CDR2: LNHDA, SQIVND (reference sequence). The chain's CDR3 is CASKSQGAGANVLTF. The CDR3 nucleotides are TGTGCCAGTAAGTCCCAGGGGGCTGGGGCCAACGTCCTGACTTTC.

The rearrangement uses TRBV7-9 and TRBJ1-2; a weak D match, TRBD1 (5 bases). V gave up 8 bases and J gave up 2 bases, with 12 bases separating them. This CDR3 has 13 amino acids. Germline assignment: CDR1 SEHNR and CDR2 FQNEAQ (reference sequence). CDR3 sequence reads: CASRGGDNYGYTF. The CDR3 DNA reads as TGTGCCAGCCGCGGAGGGGACAACTATGGCTACACCTTC. Variable domain in full (rest from reference TRBV7-9 and TRBJ1-2): DTGVSQNPRHKITKRGQNVTFRCDPISEHNRLYWYRQTLGQGPEFLTYFQNEAQLEKSRLLSDRFSAERPKGSFSTLEIQRTEQGDSAMYLCASRGGDNYGYTFGSGTRLTVV.

This chain joins TRBV30 and TRBJ2-1, with D possibly TRBD2 on 6 matching bases. The CDR3 contains 15 residues. Germline V gene lookup returns CDR1 GTSNPN and CDR2 SVGIG (reference sequence). The V end lost 4 bases, the J end lost 4 bases, and 17 bases lay between the germline ends. CDR3 residues: CAWMRRRGGYNEQFF. The DNA for the CDR3 is TGTGCCTGGATGAGGCGGCGTGGGGGGTACAATGAGCAGTTCTTC. Filled out from reference TRBV30 and TRBJ2-1, the complete variable domain reads SQTIHQWPATLVQPVGSPLSLECTVEGTSNPNLYWYRQAAGRGLQLLFYSVGIGQISSEVPQNLSASRPQDRQFILSSKKLLLSDSGFYLCAWMRRRGGYNEQFFGPGTRLTVL.

J is TRBJ1-2 and V is TRBV2; no definite D call. The germline gives CDR1 SNHLY, CDR2 FYNNEI. CDR3 size: 10 residues. Trimming pared 3 bases from V and 8 bases from J, leaving 4 bases between. CDR3 residues: CASSEEGYTF. CDR3 nucleotide sequence: TGTGCCAGCAGTGAGGAGGGCTACACCTTC. The full variable domain, rest sourced from reference TRBV2 and TRBJ1-2, is EPEVTQTPSHQVTQMGQEVILRCVPISNHLYFYWYRQILGQKVEFLVSFYNNEISEKSEIFDDQFSVERPDGSNFTLKIRSTKLEDSAMYFCASSEEGYTFGSGTRLTVV.

This chain uses TRBV4-1 with TRBJ1-1; D is perhaps TRBD1 (5 bases). There are 21 residues in the CDR3. Germline V gives CDR1 MGHRA, CDR2 YSYEKL. Trimming took 3 bases from V and 1 from J, leaving 30 bases between them. The CDR3 loop reads CASSQEPRGTLPLGRNTEAFF. CDR3 coding DNA: TGCGCCAGCAGCCAGGAACCGAGGGGAACTTTACCCCTAGGGAGGAACACTGAAGCTTTCTTT.

J is TRBJ2-1 and V is TRBV4-1; 8 positions agree with TRBD2. This CDR3 has 15 amino acids. After removal of 1 base from V and 7 bases from J, the junction contained 6 bases not matched to a gene. Germline CDR1 is MGHRA and CDR2 is YSYEKL. The CDR3 coding sequence is TGCGCCAGCAGCCAAGTGCGTGCTAGCGGGAATGAGCAGTTCTTC. Its translation: CASSQVRASGNEQFF.

The chain carries TRBV5-1 and TRBJ2-7, with a possible D match to TRBD2 (6 bases). This CDR3 is 13 amino acids long. The V and J ends lost 1 base and 3 bases respectively, with 8 bases between them. Germline V lookup: CDR1 SGHRS, CDR2 YFSETQ. The CDR3 protein is CASSLRRGYEQYF. The CDR3 DNA reads as TGCGCCAGCAGCTTGAGGAGGGGCTACGAGCAGTACTTC.

V and J are TRBV28 and TRBJ1-2, with TRBD1 matching over 9 bases. CDR3 size: 12 residues. V dropped 8 bases and J dropped 7; count of bases not matched to a gene: 5. Germline V gene sequence: CDR1 MDHEN, CDR2 SYDVKM. The CDR3 region is CASWGQGIGYTF. The CDR3 DNA reads TGTGCCAGCTGGGGACAGGGAATTGGCTACACCTTC.

V and J are TRBV19 and TRBJ2-5; 7 positions agree with TRBD1. CDR3 length: 15 residues. The V gene end was trimmed by 4 bases and the J gene end by 1 base; junction bases not matched to a gene: 6. Germline lookup yields CDR1 LNHDA and CDR2 SQIVND (reference sequence). This chain's CDR3 is CASSKTGTVQETQYF. The CDR3 nucleotides are TGTGCCAGTAGTAAAACCGGGACAGTCCAAGAGACCCAGTACTTC.